The present TCR beta chain was sequenced within a study of Ad26.COV2.S vaccination and SARS-CoV-2 variants. Clones were sequenced by immunoSEQ multiplex PCR, and TCRdb holds only the in-frame ones, with some missing. Of some 410,000 clones listed, roughly 90% were seen once; the top ten hold about 1.7%. Treatment denoted: approximately 18 received Ad26.COV2.S at low or high dose, single or two shots; 5 received placebo; per-sample allocation not given. Day 63 following the first vaccine or placebo injection was when the samples were taken. The CDR3 contains 15 residues. Germline values: CDR1 LGHNT, CDR2 FRNRAP. The V and J ends lost 1 base and 5 bases respectively, with 14 bases between them.

The genes are TRBV12-5 and TRBJ1-1; perhaps TRBD1 as D (5 bases). Specimen: peripheral blood, collected in a trial of Ad26.COV2.S vaccine versus placebo. The sequence derives from a person between 18 and 65 years old who received the Ad26.COV2.S COVID-19 vaccine or a placebo. The CDR3 protein is CASGLDPRGRTEAFF. For the CDR3, the DNA is TGTGCTAGTGGTTTGGACCCCCGGGGGAGGACTGAAGCTTTCTTT.